The 20 T cell receptor beta chains reported below all come from one sample, sequenced in a study of T-cell memory formation after mild COVID-19. TCRdb recomputed calls from the 5' RACE reads with MiXCR, one row per CDR3 protein. The sample contains around 200,000 distinct CDR3 sequences, approximately 17% of which appear only once. The sequencing input was PBMCs or a T cell subset sorted from them (not recorded which). The receptors were gathered from a man aged 18 to 29 who had mild COVID-19 (a few samples of this study predate the infection). Cell type and time point are not known.

This chain uses TRBV5-1 with TRBJ2-5, with 9 bases matching TRBD1. Trimming removed 6 bases from V and 5 bases from J; junction bases left unmatched: 8. CDR1 is SGHRS and CDR2 is YFSETQ in the germline V gene. The CDR3 loop spans 14 amino acids. The CDR3 region has the DNA TGCGCCAGCACGGGACAGGGCCCAACGGAGACCCAGTACTTC. Translation: CASTGQGPTETQYF.

This rearrangement joins TRBV7-3 to TRBJ1-2; the D gene is possibly TRBD1 (6 bases). Germline values: CDR1 SGHTA, CDR2 FQGTGA. V shed 6 bases and J shed 5 bases, with 13 bases lying between them. The CDR3 has 13 residues. CDR3 amino acids: CASRAGTLYGYTF. DNA of the CDR3: TGTGCCAGCAGGGCCGGGACACTTTATGGCTACACCTTC. The entire variable domain, with the rest obtained from reference TRBV7-3 and TRBJ1-2, is as follows: GAGVSQTPSNKVTEKGKYVELRCDPISGHTALYWYRQSLGQGPEFLIYFQGTGAADDSGLPNDRFFAVRPEGSVSTLKIQRTERGDSAVYLCASRAGTLYGYTFGSGTRLTVV.

The chain has TRBV18 and TRBJ1-5; D unresolved. V lost 2 bases to trimming and J lost 5 bases, with 7 bases between them. The CDR3 is made up of 13 amino acids. Germline assignment: CDR1 KGHSH and CDR2 LQKENI. CDR3: CASSPGVYQPQHF. The CDR3 nucleotides are TGTGCCAGCTCACCAGGGGTATATCAGCCCCAGCATTTT.

A few counts support this clonotype. The V and J genes are TRBV5-1 and TRBJ1-1, with 8 bases matching TRBD1. This CDR3 has 16 amino acids. CDR1 and CDR2 (germline): SGHRS, YFSETQ. After removal of 0 bases from V and 5 bases from J, the junction contained 9 bases not matched to a gene. This chain's CDR3 is CASSLGTTGGRTEAFF. Written as DNA, the CDR3 is TGCGCCAGCAGCTTGGGCACCACAGGGGGAAGGACTGAAGCTTTCTTT.

This clonotype was counted between two and nine times. The DNA for the CDR3 is TGTGCCACCTCCACCGAGGGAAATACGCAGTATTTT. Translation gives CATSTEGNTQYF. The chain is built from TRBV6-4 and TRBJ2-3; maybe TRBD2 (5 bases). The CDR3 consists of 12 residues. Looked up from germline, CDR1 is MRHNA and CDR2 is SNTAGT. V lost 10 bases, J lost 7 bases, and 15 bases lay in between.

This clonotype was seen only a few times. The J gene is TRBJ1-4, the V gene TRBV5-1; no clear D. This CDR3 region has 15 residues. The germline V gene has CDR1 SGHRS and CDR2 YFSETQ. With 1 base removed from V and 4 bases from J, the gap between germline ends came to 11 bases. The CDR3 loop reads CASSLLRARNEKLFF. Written as DNA, the CDR3 is TGCGCCAGCAGCTTGTTGAGGGCGCGTAATGAAAAACTGTTTTTT.

This clonotype turned up a few times. The CDR3 sequence: CASSQPGTEAFF. The CDR3 DNA reads TGTGCCAGCAGCCAACCCGGAACTGAAGCTTTCTTT. The V call is TRBV3-1, the J call TRBJ1-1; the D is unclear. The ends were cut back, 2 bases at V and 5 bases at J, with 6 bases in the middle. CDR1 is LGHDT and CDR2 is YNNKEL in the germline V gene (reference sequence). The CDR3 runs 12 residues.

V usage is TRBV11-2 and J usage is TRBJ1-1; unclear D gene. Looked up from germline, CDR1 is SGHAT and CDR2 is FQNNGV. V dropped 0 bases and J dropped 8 bases, with 13 bases sitting between them. The CDR3 extends over 14 amino acids. CDR3 amino acids: CASSLESTSGEAFF. CDR3 DNA sequence: TGTGCCAGCAGCTTAGAATCAACCTCGGGGGAAGCTTTCTTT.

This chain joins TRBV28 and TRBJ2-7; D remains ambiguous. The CDR3 is 13 residues long. Trimming removed 3 bases at V and 4 bases at J, with 10 bases between. Germline assignment: CDR1 MDHEN and CDR2 SYDVKM. As DNA, the CDR3 is TGTGCCAGCAGTTTTAGGAGTCGGTACGAGCAGTACGTC. Its protein product is CASSFRSRYEQYV.

This clonotype was picked up many times. V gene TRBV4-3 combines with J gene TRBJ2-3; no clear D. With 0 bases removed from V and 6 bases from J, the gap between germline ends came to 7 bases. Germline-derived CDR1 and CDR2 are LGHNA and YSLEER. The CDR3 length is 13 residues. The CDR3 nucleotides are TGCGCCAGCAGCCAAGATTTCGGGGATACGCAGTATTTT. This encodes CASSQDFGDTQYF.

This clonotype has just a few counts. This chain joins TRBV18 and TRBJ2-7; the match to TRBD1 covers 7 bases. CDR1 and CDR2 from the germline V gene are KGHSH and LQKENI. Unmatched junction bases numbered 12, after V lost 6 bases and J lost 7 bases. The CDR3 length is 14 residues. CDR3 in amino acids: CASSRDSSASEQYF. As DNA, the CDR3 is TGTGCCAGCTCCCGGGACAGCTCTGCTTCGGAGCAGTACTTC.

This clonotype showed up just a few times. At one of its ends the junction is not consistent with the germline gene, which may arise from a read error. The J gene is TRBJ1-5, the V gene TRBV7-7, with D maybe TRBD1 (6 bases). Germline V gene data show CDR1 as SSHAT and CDR2 as FNYEAQ (reference sequence). CDR3 size: 14 residues. The CDR3 bases are TGTGCTAGCAGCTCAGGACAGCCAAGGCAGCCCCAGCATTTT. Residues: CASSSGQPRQPQHF. The full variable domain, completed using reference TRBV7-7 and TRBJ1-5, is GAGVSQSPRYKVTKRGQDVTLRCDPISSHATLYWYQQALGQGPEFLTYFNYEAQPDKSGLPSDRFSAERPEGSISTLTIQRTEQRDSAMYRCASSSGQPRQPQHFGDGTRLSIL.

The genes are TRBV5-6 and TRBJ1-2; D is possibly TRBD1 (5 bases). Germline V CDR1 and CDR2: SGHDT, YYEEEE. Trimming pared 0 bases from V and 8 bases from J, leaving 14 bases between. CDR3 length equals 14 residues. This CDR3 is CASSLGQGKGGYTF. The CDR3 coding sequence is TGTGCCAGCAGCTTGGGGCAGGGAAAAGGAGGCTACACCTTC.

This clonotype was recorded many times. The CDR3 here is CASSYTGTPNEQFF. The CDR3 DNA follows: TGCGCCAGCAGTTATACCGGGACACCCAATGAGCAGTTCTTC. The chain is built from TRBV10-1 and TRBJ2-1, with a weak D call TRBD1 (6 bases). V lost 5 bases to trimming and J lost 6 bases, with 14 bases between them. CDR3 length equals 14 residues. Germline CDR1 is WNHNN and CDR2 is SYGVQD (reference sequence).

This clonotype was seen at least ten times. The chain recombines TRBV5-1 with TRBJ2-1; D may be TRBD1 or TRBD2 (5 bases each). Germline CDR1 SGHRS, CDR2 YFSETQ. V gave up 0 bases and J gave up 8 bases, with 12 bases separating them. The CDR3 covers 14 residues. The CDR3 DNA follows: TGCGCCAGCAGCTTGGTATCAGGGACCGATGAGCAGTTCTTC. This encodes CASSLVSGTDEQFF. Using reference TRBV5-1 and TRBJ2-1 for the parts outside the CDR3, the full variable domain is KAGVTQTPRYLIKTRGQQVTLSCSPISGHRSVSWYQQTPGQGLQFLFEYFSETQRNKGNFPGRFSGRQFSNSRSEMNVSTLELGDSALYLCASSLVSGTDEQFFGPGTRLTVL.

The genes are TRBV4-3 and TRBJ1-6; possible D gene TRBD1, 6 bases. The CDR3 spans 13 residues. Germline CDR1 reads LGHNA; CDR2 reads YSLEER. The germline V and J ends were trimmed by 5 bases and 8 bases, with 10 bases remaining between them. CDR3 protein: CASSIGGDSPLHF. The DNA for the CDR3 is TGCGCCAGCAGCATAGGGGGGGATTCACCCCTCCACTTT.

This rearrangement joins TRBV6-2 or TRBV6-3 to TRBJ2-3, with 7 bases that match TRBD2. The ends lost 7 bases at V and 4 bases at J; junction bases unmatched: 5. This CDR3 comprises 13 residues. The germline CDR1 and CDR2 sequences are MNHEY and SVGEGT. CDR3 region: CASKWSGADTQYF. CDR3 DNA sequence: TGTGCCAGCAAGTGGAGCGGGGCAGATACGCAGTATTTT.

This clonotype occurred a few times. The V and J genes are TRBV9 and TRBJ2-3; D may be TRBD1 (5 bases). V was shortened by 3 bases and J by 2 bases, with 10 bases between the two germline ends. Germline-derived CDR1 and CDR2 are SGDLS and YYNGEE. The CDR3 contains 14 residues. As DNA, the CDR3 is TGTGCCAGCAGCGAAGGGGTCTCCACAGATACGCAGTATTTT. Encoded protein: CASSEGVSTDTQYF.

This clonotype was detected only a few times. One junction end disagrees with the germline gene, perhaps due to a read error. This CDR3 reads CASRDASFPRSFNSPLHF. DNA of the CDR3: TGTGCCAGCCGGGACGCCAGTTTTCCCCGGTCCTTTAATTCACCCCTCCACTTT. The chain carries TRBV2 and TRBJ1-6; D perhaps matches TRBD1 (5 bases). CDR3 size: 18 residues. Germline V gene data show CDR1 as SNHLY and CDR2 as FYNNEI. Full variable domain (remainder filled in from reference TRBV2 and TRBJ1-6): EPEVTQTPSHQVTQMGQEVILRCVPISNHLYFYWYRQILGQKVEFLVSFYNNEISEKSEIFDDQFSVERPDGSNFTLKIRSTKLEDSAMYFCASRDASFPRSFNSPLHFGNGTRLTVT.

A few counts support this clonotype. V gene TRBV20-1 combines with J gene TRBJ2-5, with 7 positions matching TRBD2. J lost 4 bases, V lost 0 bases, and 8 bases had no gene match. The CDR3 is 15 amino acids. Germline lookup yields CDR1 DFQATT and CDR2 SNEGSKA (reference sequence). The CDR3 spells CSARDGGGMRETQYF. For the CDR3, the DNA is TGCAGTGCTAGAGATGGGGGAGGGATGCGAGAGACCCAGTACTTC.